This T cell receptor (beta chain) emerged from a study of tumor-infiltrating lymphocytes in primary liver carcinoma. Study summary: Tumor staging was T1-T3 N0M0; sizes spanned about 4 to 10 cm across.

The CDR3 spans 16 residues. Germline-derived CDR1 and CDR2 are SGHAT and FQNNGV. In regard to this clonotype: No antigen is known for it. A junction end diverges from the germline sequence, so it may reflect a read error.

TCR beta cDNA was prepared out of about 510 ng total RNA by means of a constant-region primer. ARM-PCR was slightly modified, and three nested multiplex PCR rounds with it gave rise to the TCR beta libraries. Primers for the first two PCR rounds were TRBV1-TRBV30 forward primers and a C-beta reverse primer (about 10 cycles per round). A single record per CDR3 protein comes from TCRdb applying MiXCR to the multiplex PCR reads. The sample has about 120,000 distinct CDR3 sequences; about two thirds are singletons. Bulk tissue was left unsorted, and RNA and DNA were co-extracted from about 20-30 mg of it. Study-level results: Tumors and blood were compared for top-250-clone fraction, and tumors had the significantly higher value (p = 0.039).

The source material was tumor-adjacent normal liver tissue. This clonotype was sampled from a woman aged 55-70 years with primary liver carcinoma and hepatitis B virus infection. This chain joins TRBV11-2 and TRBJ2-1, with a tentative D call TRBD2 (5 bases). Here the CDR3 reads CASSLDLTGEGDEEFF. CDR3 nucleotide sequence: TGTGCCAGCAGCCTAGATCTGACGGGTGAGGGCGATGAGGAGTTCTTC. Full variable domain (remainder filled in from reference TRBV11-2 and TRBJ2-1): EAGVAQSPRYKIIEKRQSVAFWCNPISGHATLYWYQQILGQGPKLLIQFQNNGVVDDSQLPKDRFSAERLKGVDSTLKIQPAKLEDSAVYLCASSLDLTGEGDEEFFGPGTRLTVL.